These T cell receptor beta chains were read from a single sample in a study of HIV-infected patients and healthy controls. TCRdb called the 5' RACE reads again in MiXCR, with one record for every CDR3 protein. The sample gives 13,000 to 15,000 distinct CDR3 sequences, 7.5% to 10% of which show up once; around 7% is in the top ten. Sequenced: blood. These receptors came from an adult in good health. The CDR3 runs from the conserved cysteine through the conserved F or W. The D gene is left open where the match is weak. Only part of the rows carry a size: once, few, many, or a class if the clone is expanded.

TRBJ1-6 once NA TRBV12-3/TRBV12-4 13 TGTGCCAGCAGTTTTGCAGATAATTCACCCCTCCACTTT CASSFADNSPLHF
TRBJ1-6 medium-sized NA TRBV4-3 16 TGCGCCAGCAGCCAAGGCTCGGGCTCCTATAATTCACCCCTCCACTTT CASSQGSGSYNSPLHF
TRBJ2-5 medium-sized NA TRBV4-2 18 TGTGCCAGCAGCCCAGGGGAAGGAGCGGGGTTAACAGGAGAGACCCAGTACTTC CASSPGEGAGLTGETQYF
TRBJ2-5 many NA TRBV6-2/TRBV6-3 18 TGTGCCAGCAGTTACTCGTTCGGATCGTTTCCTGCCTGGAAGACCCAGTACTTC CASSYSFGSFPAWKTQYF
TRBJ2-1 many TRBD2 TRBV11-2 15 TGTGCCAGCAGCACGCGGGGGGGCTCCTACAATGAGCAGTTCTTC CASSTRGGSYNEQFF
TRBJ2-3 many NA TRBV5-4 16 TGTGCCAGCAGCGGTGGGGGCCTCAAGAGCACAGATACGCAGTATTTT CASSGGGLKSTDTQYF
TRBJ2-1 medium-sized NA TRBV12-3/TRBV12-4 16 TGTGCCAGCAGTTTTCTTGGGGGCGACTCCTACAATGAGCAGTTCTTC CASSFLGGDSYNEQFF
TRBJ2-3 many TRBD2 TRBV6-2/TRBV6-3 20 TGTGCCAGCAGTTACCGGCTAGCGGGAGTGTTTCTGACTAGCACAGATACGCAGTATTTT CASSYRLAGVFLTSTDTQYF
TRBJ2-5 medium-sized NA TRBV7-8 14 TGTGCCAGCAGCCACAGACGCGGGCAAGAGACCCAGTACTTC CASSHRRGQETQYF
TRBJ2-5 many NA TRBV29-1 12 TGCAGCGTTGTAGGGGCTCAAGAGACCCAGTACTTC CSVVGAQETQYF
TRBJ2-6 medium-sized NA TRBV28 12 TGTGCCAGCAAGGCTGGGGCCAACGTCCTGACTTTC CASKAGANVLTF
TRBJ2-1 many NA TRBV7-6 14 TGTGCCAGCAGCAGAGATACAGGGCGGGATGAGCAGTTCTTC CASSRDTGRDEQFF
TRBJ2-3 many NA TRBV7-9 15 TGTGCCAGCAGTTTTAGCGGAAACCTCACAGATACGCAGTATTTT CASSFSGNLTDTQYF
TRBJ2-2 medium-sized TRBD2 TRBV12-3/TRBV12-4 13 TGTGCCGGCATAGCGGGAGGTCTAGGGGAGCTGTTTTTT CAGIAGGLGELFF
TRBJ2-3 many NA TRBV2 14 TGTGCCAGCAGTTCTGACACCACCACAGATACGCAGTATTTT CASSSDTTTDTQYF
TRBJ2-4 medium-sized TRBD2 TRBV28 19 TGTGCCAGCAGCCATTACAGGCCTAGCGGGGCCCTAGCCAAAAACATTCAGTACTTC CASSHYRPSGALAKNIQYF
TRBJ2-3 many NA TRBV11-1 13 TGTGCCAGCAGCCGCTGGGGGCAAGATACGCAGTATTTT CASSRWGQDTQYF
TRBJ2-7 medium-sized NA TRBV4-1 15 TGCGCCAGCAGCCAAGGCGACCATGCCCCCTACGAGCAGTACTTC CASSQGDHAPYEQYF
TRBJ2-5 many NA TRBV9 13 TGTGCCAGCAGCGTAGCCCCAGGGGAGACCCAGTACTTC CASSVAPGETQYF
TRBJ2-1 few TRBD2 TRBV18 14 TGTGCCAGCTCACCGGCGGGAGTCTACAATGAGCAGTTCTTC CASSPAGVYNEQFF
TRBJ2-7 many TRBD1 TRBV7-9 13 TGTGCCAGCAGCCGCCAGGGGGTAAGGGAGCAGTACTTC CASSRQGVREQYF
TRBJ2-6 medium-sized NA TRBV5-1 17 TGCGCCAGCAGTTTCTCCGGAGAGGGCTCTGGGGCCAACGTCCTGACTTTC CASSFSGEGSGANVLTF
TRBJ2-6 NA NA TRBV5-4 17 TGTGCCAGCAGCGAACAGGTTCCATCCTCTGGGGCCAACGTCCTGACTTTC CASSEQVPSSGANVLTF
TRBJ1-1 few NA TRBV7-8 14 TGTGCCAGCAGAGGTCCCACAGGGTGGACTGAAGCTTTCTTT CASRGPTGWTEAFF
TRBJ2-2 many NA TRBV3-1 14 TGTGCCAGCAGCTCGTGGGCCGACACCGGGGAGCTGTTTTTT CASSSWADTGELFF
TRBJ2-1 medium-sized NA TRBV12-3/TRBV12-4 12 TGTGCCAGCAGTCCAAGGGCAAATGAGCAGTTCTTC CASSPRANEQFF
TRBJ1-2 many NA TRBV5-4 13 TGTGCCAGCAGCTTGGATAGGAGCTATGGCTACACCTTC CASSLDRSYGYTF
TRBJ2-7 many TRBD1 TRBV12-3/TRBV12-4 14 TGTGCCAGCAGTGCGGGACAGGCCTACTCCGAGCAGTACTTC CASSAGQAYSEQYF